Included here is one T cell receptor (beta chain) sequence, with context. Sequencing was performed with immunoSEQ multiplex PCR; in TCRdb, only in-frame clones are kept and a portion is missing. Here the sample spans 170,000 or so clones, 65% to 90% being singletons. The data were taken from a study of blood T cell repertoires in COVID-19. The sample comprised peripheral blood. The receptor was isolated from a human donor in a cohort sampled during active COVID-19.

The CDR3 DNA follows: TGTGCCAGCAGCTTAGGAAATACAGGGGAGCAGTACTTC. The encoded protein is CASSLGNTGEQYF. V and J are TRBV7-9 and TRBJ2-7; possible D gene TRBD1, 6 bases. CDR1 and CDR2 from the germline V gene are SEHNR and FQNEAQ (reference sequence). V dropped 1 base and J dropped 7 bases, with 11 bases sitting between them. This CDR3 is built from 13 residues. The full variable domain, in which reference TRBV7-9 and TRBJ2-7 provide the parts outside the CDR3, is DTGVSQNPRHKITKRGQNVTFRCDPISEHNRLYWYRQTLGQGPEFLTYFQNEAQLEKSRLLSDRFSAERPKGSFSTLEIQRTEQGDSAMYLCASSLGNTGEQYFGPGTRLTVT.